This is a list of T cell receptor beta chains from one sample in a study of Ad26.COV2.S vaccination and SARS-CoV-2 variants. The assay was immunoSEQ multiplex PCR, and TCRdb's table has in-frame clones only and misses some. This sample yields about 410,000 clones, of which about nine tenths are seen a single time; approximately 3.7% belongs to the top ten. The source was peripheral blood, collected in a trial of Ad26.COV2.S vaccine versus placebo. These receptors came from a person aged 18-65 years who received the Ad26.COV2.S COVID-19 vaccine or a placebo. The CDR3 runs from the conserved cysteine through the conserved F or W. D genes are given only for firm matches. The size entry is marked missing in some rows and otherwise reads once, few, many or a size class.

abundance: -
j_gene: TRBJ2-7
v_gene: TRBV6-1
d_gene: -
CDR3nt: TGTGCCAGCAGTGAGGAGCACAGCTTCTCCTACGAGCAGTACTTC
CDR3aa: CASSEEHSFSYEQYF

abundance: -
j_gene: TRBJ1-1
v_gene: TRBV6-5
d_gene: -
CDR3nt: TGTGCCAGCAGTTATGACAGGAGGGACACTGAAGCTTTCTTT
CDR3aa: CASSYDRRDTEAFF

abundance: -
j_gene: TRBJ1-5
v_gene: TRBV6-5
d_gene: -
CDR3nt: TGTGCCAGCACCTCGACAATCAGGGAGCCCCAGCATTTT
CDR3aa: CASTSTIREPQHF

abundance: -
j_gene: TRBJ2-2
v_gene: TRBV29-1
d_gene: -
CDR3nt: TGCAGCGTTGATGAACGGGGATTCGGGGAGCTGTTTTTT
CDR3aa: CSVDERGFGELFF

abundance: -
j_gene: TRBJ2-7
v_gene: TRBV19
d_gene: -
CDR3nt: TGTGCCAGTAGTACGAGGGCTAACTACGAGCAGTACTTC
CDR3aa: CASSTRANYEQYF

abundance: -
j_gene: TRBJ1-1
v_gene: TRBV2
d_gene: -
CDR3nt: TGTGCCAGCAGAGCACAGGGTTGGCACACTGAAGCTTTCTTT
CDR3aa: CASRAQGWHTEAFF

abundance: once
j_gene: TRBJ1-2
v_gene: TRBV5-1
d_gene: -
CDR3nt: TGCGCCAGCAGCCAAACGGAGGGGAGCTATGGCTACACCTTC
CDR3aa: CASSQTEGSYGYTF

abundance: few
j_gene: TRBJ1-2
v_gene: TRBV19
d_gene: -
CDR3nt: TGTGCCAGTAGTATCTCCGCCGGGCGGGTCTATGGCTACACCTTC
CDR3aa: CASSISAGRVYGYTF

abundance: -
j_gene: TRBJ2-7
v_gene: TRBV6-5
d_gene: TRBD2
CDR3nt: TGTGCCAGCATCCCTAGCGGGTACTCCTACGAGCAGTACTTC
CDR3aa: CASIPSGYSYEQYF

abundance: -
j_gene: TRBJ2-1
v_gene: TRBV12-3/TRBV12-4
d_gene: -
CDR3nt: TGTGCCAGCAGTTTTTCCTTCAATGAGCAGTTCTTC
CDR3aa: CASSFSFNEQFF

abundance: -
j_gene: TRBJ1-4
v_gene: TRBV4-3
d_gene: -
CDR3nt: TGCGCCAGCAGCCATACACTCTCTACTAATGAAAAACTGTTTTTT
CDR3aa: CASSHTLSTNEKLFF

abundance: -
j_gene: TRBJ1-3
v_gene: TRBV21-1
d_gene: -
CDR3nt: TGTGCCAGCATGCCGCGGGCGCTGGACAGAGCCTCTGGAAACACCATATATTTT
CDR3aa: CASMPRALDRASGNTIYF

abundance: -
j_gene: TRBJ2-1
v_gene: TRBV11-3
d_gene: TRBD1
CDR3nt: TGTGCCAGCAGCTTAGGGACAGGGGGTGAGCAGTTCTTC
CDR3aa: CASSLGTGGEQFF

abundance: -
j_gene: TRBJ2-7
v_gene: TRBV6-1
d_gene: -
CDR3nt: TGTGCCAGCAGTGAAGCGCCCTATCGGTTATCCAGAGACTACGAGCAGTACTTC
CDR3aa: CASSEAPYRLSRDYEQYF